The 27 T cell receptor beta chains presented below share a single source sample, sequenced in a study of Graves' ophthalmopathy and Graves' hyperthyroidism. For repertoire sequencing, the TCR beta CDR3 regions were amplified from RNA transcripts. The authors performed first-round RT-PCR with HTBI primers and then a second-round multiplex PCR. TCRdb processed the multiplex PCR reads anew with MiXCR; each CDR3 protein has one entry. The table includes around 1.1 million distinct CDR3 sequences, roughly 35% detected once. The specimen sequenced was peripheral blood or thyroid tissue (not recorded which). These receptors were obtained from an adult man with Graves' hyperthyroidism.

The chain is built from TRBV9 and TRBJ2-7, with unresolved D. Deletions cut 5 bases from V and 1 base from J, with 13 bases between. This CDR3 has 14 residues. Germline V lookup: CDR1 SGDLS, CDR2 YYNGEE. DNA of the CDR3: TGTGCCAGCAGTCCCGCCCTCCTTTCCTACGAGCAGTACTTC. Protein: CASSPALLSYEQYF. Complete variable domain (other parts from reference TRBV9 and TRBJ2-7): DSGVTQTPKHLITATGQRVTLRCSPRSGDLSVYWYQQSLDQGLQFLIQYYNGEERAKGNILERFSAQQFPDLHSELNLSSLELGDSALYFCASSPALLSYEQYFGPGTRLTVT.

The chain uses TRBV19 and TRBJ1-1, with 10 bases lining up with TRBD1. Germline CDR1 LNHDA, CDR2 SQIVND (reference sequence). The CDR3 loop spans 15 amino acids. For the CDR3, the DNA is TGTGCTAAGGGACAGGGGTCACGCGCGGACACTGAAGCTTTCTTT. Amino acid sequence: CAKGQGSRADTEAFF.

Many counts were recorded for this clonotype. This sequence joins TRBV2 and TRBJ1-4; perhaps TRBD1 as D (5 bases). V lost 1 base and J 3 bases, leaving 9 bases between the germline ends. Germline CDR1 SNHLY, CDR2 FYNNEI. This CDR3 has 15 residues. CDR3 protein: CASSEVGGANEKLFF. In DNA form, the CDR3 reads TGTGCCAGCAGTGAAGTCGGAGGGGCTAATGAAAAACTGTTTTTT.

This clonotype came up many times. The V call is TRBV4-3, the J call TRBJ1-5, with 7 bases aligning to TRBD1. The length of the CDR3 is 13 residues. Per germline, CDR1 LGHNA and CDR2 YSLEER. With V trimmed by 3 bases and J by 7 bases, 3 bases remained unmatched. CDR3 sequence (DNA): TGCGCCAGCAGCCAGACAGGGAGGCAGCCCCAGCATTTT. Translating gives CASSQTGRQPQHF.

A few counts support this clonotype. The chain links TRBV4-3 to TRBJ2-5, with TRBD1 as a possible D gene (6 bases). The CDR3 is made up of 16 amino acids. CDR1 is LGHNA and CDR2 is YSLEER in the germline V gene. The ends were cut back, 0 bases at V and 1 base at J, with 12 bases in the middle. CDR3 in amino acids: CASSQEWGLIQETQYF. The CDR3 DNA reads as TGCGCCAGCAGCCAAGAATGGGGGCTGATCCAAGAGACCCAGTACTTC.

This chain uses TRBV12-3 or TRBV12-4 with TRBJ1-4, with a tentative D call TRBD1 (6 bases). This CDR3 has 16 residues. With 1 base removed from V and 8 bases from J, the gap between germline ends came to 17 bases. CDR3 sequence: CASSLVIQGLGEKLFF. The CDR3, as DNA: TGTGCCAGCAGTTTAGTTATACAGGGATTGGGCGAAAAACTGTTTTTT.

The gene calls are TRBV24-1 and TRBJ1-1, with D perhaps matching TRBD1 (5 bases). This CDR3 is built from 12 residues. Trimming shortened V by 9 bases and J by 9 bases, and 16 bases separated the two germline ends. CDR1 and CDR2 from the germline V gene are KGHDR and SFDVKD. CDR3 sequence: CATHSGTDKAFF. The CDR3 DNA sequence: TGTGCCACCCACAGCGGGACTGACAAAGCTTTCTTT.

V and J are TRBV11-1 and TRBJ2-2; D gene ambiguous. CDR1 SGHAT and CDR2 FQDESV come from the germline V gene (reference sequence). The CDR3 is 13 amino acids. V was cut by 6 bases and J by 3 bases, with 8 bases left in between. The CDR3 loop reads CASSHKYTGELFF. CDR3 DNA sequence: TGTGCCAGCAGTCATAAATACACCGGGGAGCTGTTTTTT.

The rearrangement links TRBV11-2 to TRBJ1-3; D remains unclear. Germline V gene sequence: CDR1 SGHAT, CDR2 FQNNGV. CDR3 size: 13 residues. V shed 1 base and J shed 9 bases, with 10 bases lying between them. The CDR3 protein is CASSLVPSGTIYF. In nucleotides, the CDR3 is TGTGCCAGCAGCTTAGTCCCTTCGGGCACCATATATTTT.

This chain uses TRBV25-1 with TRBJ1-5; 8 bases agree with TRBD1. V lost 2 bases and J lost 5; bases outside the gene matches: 2. The CDR3 is 14 amino acids. Per germline, CDR1 MGHDK and CDR2 SYGVNS. For the CDR3, the DNA is TGTGCCAGCAGTGAACAGGGGGCGCATCAGCCCCAGCATTTT. Amino acid sequence: CASSEQGAHQPQHF.

This chain uses TRBV14 with TRBJ1-2; tentative D call: TRBD1 (5 bases). This CDR3 is 14 amino acids long. V lost 1 base, J lost 7 bases, and 13 bases lay in between. The germline CDR1 and CDR2 sequences are SGHDN and FVKESK. DNA of the CDR3: TGTGCCAGCAGCCAAGCGGCCGGGGCGGGTGGCTACACCTTC. Protein product: CASSQAAGAGGYTF.

Notes on this clonotype: A read error is possible here, since a much larger clone lies one base away. The chain combines TRBV19 with TRBJ1-1; D not resolved. CDR1 is LNHDA and CDR2 is SQIVND in the germline V gene (reference sequence). The CDR3 runs 13 residues. Between the trimmed V and J ends, which lost 1 base and 11 bases, there was a span of 14 bases. CDR3 in amino acids: CASSIANRLDAFF. The CDR3 DNA follows: TGTGCCAGTAGTATAGCTAACCGGTTGGATGCTTTCTTT.

CDR3 sequence: CASSRLSTEEKLFF. CDR3 sequence (DNA): TGTGCCAGCAGCCGGCTAAGCACGGAAGAAAAACTGTTTTTT. V and J are TRBV3-1 and TRBJ1-4, with D unresolved. The germline gives CDR1 LGHDT, CDR2 YNNKEL (reference sequence). Trimming stripped 4 bases from V and 8 bases from J, with 14 bases between. This CDR3 has 14 amino acids.

This clonotype has a handful of counts. V usage is TRBV15 and J usage is TRBJ2-5; the D gene is possibly TRBD1 (6 bases). V was cut by 8 bases and J by 5 bases, with 21 bases left in between. CDR1 and CDR2 from the germline V gene are LNHNV and YYDKDF (reference sequence). CDR3 size: 15 residues. The CDR3, as DNA: TGTGCCACCCGACCATACAGGGTTGATTGGGAGACCCAGTACTTC. It encodes CATRPYRVDWETQYF.

The chain combines TRBV11-2 with TRBJ2-7; maybe TRBD2 (6 bases). The CDR3 runs to 15 residues. CDR1 and CDR2 from the germline V gene are SGHAT and FQNNGV. V lost 5 bases and J 3 bases, leaving 17 bases between the germline ends. The CDR3: CASSPGGGFFYEQYF. The CDR3 DNA follows: TGTGCCAGCAGCCCTGGGGGAGGTTTCTTCTACGAGCAGTACTTC.

The gene calls are TRBV4-1 and TRBJ2-5; TRBD2 agrees at 8 bases. With V trimmed by 4 bases and J by 5 bases, 12 bases remained unmatched. Per germline, CDR1 MGHRA and CDR2 YSYEKL. This CDR3 contains 16 residues. This chain's CDR3 is CASSPRLAGRDETQYF. The CDR3 DNA sequence: TGCGCCAGCAGCCCCCGTTTAGCGGGGCGGGATGAGACCCAGTACTTC.

This clonotype came up many times. This rearrangement joins TRBV7-9 to TRBJ2-5; D remains ambiguous. The CDR3 has 14 residues. Trimming removed 4 bases from V and 3 bases from J, with 12 bases in between. Germline loops: CDR1 SEHNR, CDR2 FQNEAQ (reference sequence). The CDR3, as DNA: TGTGCCAGCAGCTCCCTCCGGGTCAAAGAGACCCAGTACTTC. The encoded protein is CASSSLRVKETQYF.

This sequence joins TRBV20-1 and TRBJ2-7; 8 nucleotides align to TRBD2. This CDR3 has 12 residues. Germline V gives CDR1 DFQATT, CDR2 SNEGSKA (reference sequence). With V trimmed by 3 bases and J by 6 bases, 4 bases remained unmatched. The CDR3 sequence: CSASTRGAEQYF. Here the CDR3 DNA reads TGCAGTGCTAGCACGCGGGGGGCCGAGCAGTACTTC.

This clonotype was seen many times. The V call is TRBV19, the J call TRBJ1-3, with a possible D match to TRBD1 (5 bases). V gave up 5 bases and J gave up 4 bases, with 12 bases separating them. The germline CDR1 and CDR2 sequences are LNHDA and SQIVND (reference sequence). The CDR3 totals 14 residues. The CDR3 is CASSRPGQGNTIYF. The DNA for the CDR3 is TGTGCCAGTAGTCGTCCAGGGCAAGGAAACACCATATATTTT.

This clonotype came up a few times. The chain couples TRBV7-2 to TRBJ1-2; TRBD1 matches 7 bases. CDR3 size: 16 residues. Germline-derived CDR1 and CDR2 are SGHTA and FQGNSA. The junction had 5 bases not matched to a gene; V was cut back by 1 base and J by 0 bases. CDR3 sequence: CASSLVGTAPNYGYTF. The DNA of the CDR3 is TGTGCCAGCAGCTTAGTCGGGACAGCTCCTAACTATGGCTACACCTTC.

This clonotype was counted only a few times. This may be a read error, as it is one base from a much larger clone. CDR3 bases: TGTGCCAGCAGCTTAGGAGATGTGGCAGCTTTCTTT. Amino acid sequence: CASSLGDVAAFF. This chain uses TRBV7-2 with TRBJ1-1, with D unresolved. Germline values: CDR1 SGHTA, CDR2 FQGNSA. This CDR3 has 12 residues. V lost 1 base to trimming and J lost 10 bases, with 10 bases between them.

About this clonotype: It may be a read error: a sequence one base away is much more abundant. The chain is built from TRBV7-2 and TRBJ1-6, with a weak D call TRBD1 (6 bases). With 8 bases removed from V and 4 bases from J, the gap between germline ends came to 12 bases. Germline V gene data show CDR1 as SGHTA and CDR2 as FQGNSA. The CDR3 is 14 residues long. CDR3 sequence reads: CASWSGQYNSPLHF. The CDR3 DNA reads TGTGCCAGCTGGTCAGGACAGTATAATTCACCCCTCCACTTT.

This chain connects TRBV19 to TRBJ1-4; D is uncertain. Trimming left V 6 bases short and J 8 bases short, with 13 bases between. CDR1 is LNHDA and CDR2 is SQIVND in the germline V gene (reference sequence). The CDR3 covers 13 residues. This chain's CDR3 is CASRTPREEKLFF. CDR3 nucleotides: TGTGCCAGTAGGACACCTAGGGAGGAAAAACTGTTTTTT.

A word on this clonotype: As the CDR3 is not closed by the conserved phenylalanine or tryptophan, this likely results from a read error. It is unclear where the CDR3 begins or ends on the DNA, so no DNA is shown, and the CDR3 is as TCRdb lists it. The chain uses TRBV6-5 and TRBJ2-5. The CDR3 adds up to 8 amino acids, both ends counted. Germline V gene sequence: CDR1 MNHEY, CDR2 SVGAGI. CDR3 loop: CASRPVRP.

At least ten counts were recorded for this clonotype. This rearrangement joins TRBV2 to TRBJ2-2; 11 bases align to TRBD1. V dropped 8 bases and J dropped 6; count of bases not matched to a gene: 5. Germline V gene sequence: CDR1 SNHLY, CDR2 FYNNEI. The CDR3 runs to 14 residues. CDR3 sequence reads: CASGRTGGSGELFF. The CDR3 DNA sequence: TGTGCCAGCGGTCGGACAGGGGGCTCCGGGGAGCTGTTTTTT. Supplemented by reference TRBV2 and TRBJ2-2, the full variable domain reads EPEVTQTPSHQVTQMGQEVILRCVPISNHLYFYWYRQILGQKVEFLVSFYNNEISEKSEIFDDQFSVERPDGSNFTLKIRSTKLEDSAMYFCASGRTGGSGELFFGEGSRLTVL.

Note on this clonotype: It may be a read error: a sequence one base away is much more abundant. The J gene is TRBJ1-1, the V gene TRBV5-1; a possible D gene is TRBD1 (6 bases). From germline, CDR1 is SGHRS and CDR2 YFSETQ. V lost 0 bases to trimming and J lost 4 bases, with 16 bases between them. CDR3 length: 16 residues. Here the CDR3 reads CASSLGPLGGSTEAFF. DNA for the CDR3: TGCGCCAGCAGCTTGGGTCCTTTAGGGGGAAGCACTGAAGCTTTCTTT.

In this sample, this clonotype turned up once. Germline is not matched at one junction end, which may reflect a read error. This chain joins TRBV10-2 and TRBJ1-4; D not resolved. Germline assignment: CDR1 WSHSY and CDR2 SAAADI. The CDR3 spans 13 residues. The CDR3 is CASSYSVDEKLFF. In nucleotides, the CDR3 is TGTGCCAGCAGTTACTCGGTGGATGAAAAACTGTTTTTT.